This T cell receptor (beta chain) was captured by sequencing in a study of cytotoxic CD8 clonotypes in ibrutinib-treated CLL. CDR3 length: 14 residues. Per germline, CDR1 SEHNR and CDR2 FQNEAQ (reference sequence). V gave up 4 bases and J gave up 4 bases, with 14 bases separating them. This clone was observed a handful of times. With sequencing, the targeted depth ranged from 1 in 200,000 to 1 in 1 million T cells. Generated by immunoSEQ multiplex PCR, the TCRdb table keeps only in-frame clones and is missing some. The data contain 150,000 or so clones, 70% to 85% of them singletons. This TCR was sampled from a human donor with chronic lymphocytic leukemia. The sample here was PBMCs, taken after 12 months of ibrutinib treatment. The V gene is TRBV7-9, the J gene TRBJ2-7; D is perhaps TRBD2 (5 bases). The CDR3 nucleotides are TGTGCCAGCAGCTCCGCCGGGGAAAAATACGAGCAGTACTTC. Translating it yields CASSSAGEKYEQYF.